The sequence of this T cell receptor beta chain was determined in a study of control samples from healthy donors and cancer patients. This clone was observed a single time. This CDR3 spans 15 amino acids. The ends were cut back, 2 bases at V and 5 bases at J, with 13 bases in the middle. CDR1 SGHRS and CDR2 YFSETQ come from the germline V gene. TCRdb's table, derived via immunoSEQ multiplex PCR, lists solely in-frame clones and lacks some. The sample shows roughly 190,000 clones, roughly nine tenths of them seen only once. The genes are TRBV5-1 and TRBJ2-2, with a weak D call TRBD2 (6 bases). This receptor was obtained from a man in his thirties or forties in good health. The specimen was blood. CDR3 region: CASSFGGLRTGELFF. The CDR3, as DNA: TGCGCCAGCAGCTTTGGGGGACTCCGGACCGGGGAGCTGTTTTTT.